The rows below give T cell receptor beta chains drawn from one sample of a study of blood T cell repertoires in COVID-19. Only in-frame clones appear in the TCRdb table, and some are missing; sequencing was by immunoSEQ multiplex PCR. The sample includes some 160,000 clones, 84% of them seen just once. The specimen sequenced was peripheral blood. These receptors all come from a woman older than 75 with COVID-19, enrolled during active disease. Each CDR3 is given with its conserved first and last residue. D genes are given only for firm matches. Rows may omit the clone size; those that give it use once, few, many or a size class.

j_gene | d_gene | abundance | v_gene | CDR3nt | CDR3aa
TRBJ2-5 | . | . | TRBV2 | TGTGCCACCAGCACACAGGGACAAGAGACCCAGTACTTC | CATSTQGQETQYF
TRBJ1-6 | . | . | TRBV7-9 | TGTGCCAGCAGCCCTGCGGGGTCTCTCTATCCCCTCCACTTT | CASSPAGSLYPLHF
TRBJ2-7 | TRBD1 | . | TRBV7-2 | TGTGCCAGCGCACAGGGGGCAAGGGGCCTCGGGTACGAGCAGTACTTC | CASAQGARGLGYEQYF
TRBJ2-7 | TRBD2 | . | TRBV5-1 | TGCGCCAGCAGCGCAGGGACTAGCGGGAGTACTGAGCAGTACTTC | CASSAGTSGSTEQYF
TRBJ1-1 | TRBD1 | . | TRBV18 | TGTGCCAGCTCACCTTGGACAGGGTCGGACACTGAAGCTTTCTTT | CASSPWTGSDTEAFF
TRBJ2-7 | TRBD2 | . | TRBV10-2 | TGCGCCAGCATCGGAAGACTAGCCGGAGTCGAGCAGTACTTC | CASIGRLAGVEQYF
TRBJ2-5 | . | . | TRBV7-2 | TGTGCCAGCAGCTTAGTCCGGGGACAAGAGACCCAGTACTTC | CASSLVRGQETQYF
TRBJ1-3 | . | . | TRBV18 | TGTGCCAGCTCACCCCCCTCCCAAGCGGGAAACACCATATATTTT | CASSPPSQAGNTIYF
TRBJ2-3 | . | . | TRBV7-3 | TGTGCCAGCAGGGCCACAGGGAGCACAGATACGCAGTATTTT | CASRATGSTDTQYF
TRBJ2-1 | TRBD2 | . | TRBV7-2 | TGTGCCAGCGGCGGGGGGACTACTTTCTACAATGAGCAGTTCTTC | CASGGGTTFYNEQFF
TRBJ2-5 | . | . | TRBV5-5 | TGTGCCAGCAGCCTCGGGGAGCTTGAGACCCAGTACTTC | CASSLGELETQYF
TRBJ1-2 | TRBD1 | . | TRBV11-3 | TGTGCCAGCAGCCCCTCCGTCCGGGACAGGGAGGGGGGTTATGGCTACACCTTC | CASSPSVRDREGGYGYTF
TRBJ1-3 | TRBD1 | . | TRBV15 | TGTGCCACCAGCAGAGATCCCGGGACAGGGAGCACCATATATTTT | CATSRDPGTGSTIYF
TRBJ2-1 | . | . | TRBV7-8 | TGTGCCAGCAGCTTTTGGTGGGGGGCCTACAATGAGCAGTTCTTC | CASSFWWGAYNEQFF
TRBJ1-3 | TRBD1 | . | TRBV6-5 | TGTGCCAGCAGGAGGGGACAGGGAACTGGAAACACCATATATTTT | CASRRGQGTGNTIYF
TRBJ2-2 | TRBD1 | few | TRBV7-3 | TGTGCCAGCAGCTTATATCCAGGGGGCTTCGGGGAGCTGTTTTTT | CASSLYPGGFGELFF
TRBJ1-3 | TRBD1 | . | TRBV4-1 | TGCGCCAGCAGCCAAGATTGGACAGGAGCTGGAAACACCATATATTTT | CASSQDWTGAGNTIYF
TRBJ1-1 | . | . | TRBV10-3 | TGTGCCATCTCGGGGTTACGAGGTGGCACTGAAGCTTTCTTT | CAISGLRGGTEAFF
TRBJ2-1 | TRBD2 | . | TRBV11-3 | TGTGCCAGCAGCTTACGGGGACTACACAATGAGCAGTTCTTC | CASSLRGLHNEQFF
TRBJ2-7 | . | . | TRBV10-3 | TGTGCCATCAGTGAATGGACAGAGCTCTACGAGCAGTACTTC | CAISEWTELYEQYF
TRBJ1-2 | . | . | TRBV29-1 | TGCAGCGTTGCGGAAGGGGCCAACTATGGCTACACCTTC | CSVAEGANYGYTF
TRBJ1-2 | . | . | TRBV5-4 | TGTGCCAGCAGCAAGGACATTAAAAATGGCTACACCTTC | CASSKDIKNGYTF
TRBJ2-7 | TRBD2 | . | TRBV4-3 | TGCGCCAGCAGCCCGTCCTTAGCCCCAGGGAGGGACGAGCAGTACTTC | CASSPSLAPGRDEQYF
TRBJ1-3 | TRBD1 | once | TRBV27 | TGTGCCAGCAGTTTGCAGGGGGTCTACACCATATATTTT | CASSLQGVYTIYF
TRBJ1-5 | TRBD1 | few | TRBV7-2 | TGTGCCAGCAGCTTAAGGGACAGGGGCCAGCCCCAGCATTTT | CASSLRDRGQPQHF
TRBJ1-1 | TRBD1 | few | TRBV2 | TGTGCCAGCAGGCCCTATGGGACAGGGGGCGAGGAAGCTTTCTTT | CASRPYGTGGEEAFF
TRBJ2-6 | . | . | TRBV28 | TGTGCCAGCAGCCCCTCTTCAGGGCGCTCTGGGGCCAACGTCCTGACTTTC | CASSPSSGRSGANVLTF
TRBJ2-2 | . | . | TRBV6-5 | TGTGCCAGCAGTTACTGGCCAAACACCGGGGAGCTGTTTTTT | CASSYWPNTGELFF
TRBJ2-7 | TRBD1 | . | TRBV29-1 | TGCAGCGCCAAGGGACAGCCGAGCTCCTACGAGCAGTACTTC | CSAKGQPSSYEQYF
TRBJ2-7 | TRBD2 | . | TRBV27 | TGTGCCAGCAGCCCTCGGACTAGCGGGAGATACGAGCAGTACTTC | CASSPRTSGRYEQYF
TRBJ2-2 | TRBD2 | . | TRBV2 | TGTGCCAGCAGTGGACGGGCTAGCGGGAGTGATAGGGAGCTGTTTTTT | CASSGRASGSDRELFF
TRBJ2-7 | . | once | TRBV3-1/TRBV3-2 | TGTGCCAGCAGCCCCAATTATGACTATAGCTCCTACGAGCAGTACTTC | CASSPNYDYSSYEQYF
TRBJ1-2 | . | . | TRBV2 | TGTGCCAGCACCGAAGGAGGGGACTATGGCTACACCTTC | CASTEGGDYGYTF